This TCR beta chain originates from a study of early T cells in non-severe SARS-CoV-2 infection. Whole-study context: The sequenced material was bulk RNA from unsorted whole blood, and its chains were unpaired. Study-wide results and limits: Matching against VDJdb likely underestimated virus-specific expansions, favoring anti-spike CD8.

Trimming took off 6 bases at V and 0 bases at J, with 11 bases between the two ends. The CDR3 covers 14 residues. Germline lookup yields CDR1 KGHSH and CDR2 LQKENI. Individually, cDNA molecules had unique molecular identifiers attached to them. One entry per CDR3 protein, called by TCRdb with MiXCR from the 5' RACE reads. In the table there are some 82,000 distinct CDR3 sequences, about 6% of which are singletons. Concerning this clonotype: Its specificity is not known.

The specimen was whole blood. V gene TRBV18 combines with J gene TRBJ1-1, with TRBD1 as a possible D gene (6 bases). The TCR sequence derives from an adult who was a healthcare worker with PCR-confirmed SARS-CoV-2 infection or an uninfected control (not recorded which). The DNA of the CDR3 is TGTGCCAGCTCGGCGGGACAACTGAACACTGAAGCTTTCTTT. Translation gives CASSAGQLNTEAFF. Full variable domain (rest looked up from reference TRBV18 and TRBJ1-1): NAGVMQNPRHLVRRRGQEARLRCSPMKGHSHVYWYRQLPEEGLKFMVYLQKENIIDESGMPKERFSAEFPKEGPSILRIQQVVRGDSAAYFCASSAGQLNTEAFFGQGTRLTVV.